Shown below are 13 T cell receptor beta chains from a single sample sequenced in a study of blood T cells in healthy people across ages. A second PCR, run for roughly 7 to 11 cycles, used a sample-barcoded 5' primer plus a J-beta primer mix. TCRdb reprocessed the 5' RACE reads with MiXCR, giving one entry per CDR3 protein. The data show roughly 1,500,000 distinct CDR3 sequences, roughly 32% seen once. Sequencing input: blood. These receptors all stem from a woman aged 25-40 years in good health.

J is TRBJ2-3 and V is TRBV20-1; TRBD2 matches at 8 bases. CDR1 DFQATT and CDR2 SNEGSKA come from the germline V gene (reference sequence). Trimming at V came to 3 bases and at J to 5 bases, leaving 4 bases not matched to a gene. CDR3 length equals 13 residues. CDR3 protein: CSARGLGIDTQYF. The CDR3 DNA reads TGCAGTGCTAGGGGACTAGGCATAGATACGCAGTATTTT.

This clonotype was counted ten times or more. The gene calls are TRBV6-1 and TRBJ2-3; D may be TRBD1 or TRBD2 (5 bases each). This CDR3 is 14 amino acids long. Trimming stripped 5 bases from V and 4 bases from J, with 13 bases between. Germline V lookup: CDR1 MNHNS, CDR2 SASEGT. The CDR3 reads CASSSGTLPDTQYF. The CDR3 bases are TGTGCCAGCAGTTCCGGGACCCTCCCAGATACGCAGTATTTT.

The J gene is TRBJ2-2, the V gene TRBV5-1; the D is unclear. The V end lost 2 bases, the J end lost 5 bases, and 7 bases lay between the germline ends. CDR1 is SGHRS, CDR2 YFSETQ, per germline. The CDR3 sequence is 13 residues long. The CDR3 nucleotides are TGCGCCAGCAGCTTACTCCGTACCGGGGAGCTGTTTTTT. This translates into CASSLLRTGELFF.

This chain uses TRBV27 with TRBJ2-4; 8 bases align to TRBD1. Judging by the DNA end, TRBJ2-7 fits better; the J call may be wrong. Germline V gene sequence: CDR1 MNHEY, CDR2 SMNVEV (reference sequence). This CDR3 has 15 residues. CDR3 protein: CASSSYRDRSYEQYF. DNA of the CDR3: TGTGCCAGCAGTTCTTACCGGGACAGGAGTTACGAGCAGTACTTC.

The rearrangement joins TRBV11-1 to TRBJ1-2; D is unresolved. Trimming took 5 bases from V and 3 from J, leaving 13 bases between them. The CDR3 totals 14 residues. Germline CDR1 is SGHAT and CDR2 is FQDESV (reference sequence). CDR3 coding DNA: TGTGCCAGCAGCCGAGGACGGTCGGACTATGGCTACACCTTC. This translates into CASSRGRSDYGYTF. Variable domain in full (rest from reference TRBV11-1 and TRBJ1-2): EAEVAQSPRYKITEKSQAVAFWCDPISGHATLYWYRQILGQGPELLVQFQDESVVDDSQLPKDRFSAERLKGVDSTLKIQPAELGDSAMYLCASSRGRSDYGYTFGSGTRLTVV.

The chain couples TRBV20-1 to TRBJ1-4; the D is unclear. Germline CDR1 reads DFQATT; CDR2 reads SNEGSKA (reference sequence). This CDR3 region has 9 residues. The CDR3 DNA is TGCAGAGAAGATGAAAAACTGTTTTTT. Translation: CREDEKLFF.

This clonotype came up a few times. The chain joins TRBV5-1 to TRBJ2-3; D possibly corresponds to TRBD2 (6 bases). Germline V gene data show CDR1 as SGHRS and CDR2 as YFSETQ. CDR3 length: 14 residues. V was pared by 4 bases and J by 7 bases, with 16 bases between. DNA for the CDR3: TGCGCCAGCAGCGGGGGACTCGGACAATATACGCAGTATTTT. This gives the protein CASSGGLGQYTQYF. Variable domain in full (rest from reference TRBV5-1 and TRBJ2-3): KAGVTQTPRYLIKTRGQQVTLSCSPISGHRSVSWYQQTPGQGLQFLFEYFSETQRNKGNFPGRFSGRQFSNSRSEMNVSTLELGDSALYLCASSGGLGQYTQYFGPGTRLTVL.

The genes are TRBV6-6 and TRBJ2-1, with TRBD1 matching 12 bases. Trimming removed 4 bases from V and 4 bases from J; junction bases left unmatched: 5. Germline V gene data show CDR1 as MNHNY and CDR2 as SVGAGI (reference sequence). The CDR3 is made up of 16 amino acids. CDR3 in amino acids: CASSCGDRGPYNEQFF. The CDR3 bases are TGTGCCAGCAGTTGCGGGGACAGGGGGCCTTACAATGAGCAGTTCTTC.

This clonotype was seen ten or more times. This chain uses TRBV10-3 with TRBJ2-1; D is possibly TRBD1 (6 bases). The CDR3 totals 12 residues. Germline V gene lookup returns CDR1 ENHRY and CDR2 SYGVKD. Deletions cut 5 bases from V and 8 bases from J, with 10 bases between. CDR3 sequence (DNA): TGTGCCATCAGTTTGACAGGCTATGAGCAGTTCTTC. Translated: CAISLTGYEQFF.

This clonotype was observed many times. The DNA for the CDR3 is TGTGCCAGCTCGACAGGGCGGTACGAGCAGTACTTC. As protein: CASSTGRYEQYF. This rearrangement joins TRBV6-2 or TRBV6-3 to TRBJ2-7, with 7 bases fitting TRBD1. V dropped 8 bases and J dropped 4; count of bases not matched to a gene: 5. Germline CDR1 is MNHEY and CDR2 is SVGEGT. There are 12 residues in the CDR3.

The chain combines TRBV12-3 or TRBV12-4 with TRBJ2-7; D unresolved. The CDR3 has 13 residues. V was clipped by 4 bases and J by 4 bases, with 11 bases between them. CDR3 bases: TGTGCCAGCAGTTCCACTTGGGGTTACGAGCAGTACTTC. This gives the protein CASSSTWGYEQYF.

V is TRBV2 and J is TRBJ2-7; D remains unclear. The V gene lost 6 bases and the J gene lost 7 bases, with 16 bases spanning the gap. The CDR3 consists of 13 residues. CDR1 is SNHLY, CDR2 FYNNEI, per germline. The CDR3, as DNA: TGTGCCAGCAGCGCCGACGGCCGGTTTGAGCAGTACTTC. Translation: CASSADGRFEQYF.

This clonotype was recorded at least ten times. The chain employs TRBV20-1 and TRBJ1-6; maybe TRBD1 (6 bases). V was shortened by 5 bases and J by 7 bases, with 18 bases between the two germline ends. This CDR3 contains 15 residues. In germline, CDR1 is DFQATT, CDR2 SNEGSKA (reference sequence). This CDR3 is CSAADNREKNSPLHF. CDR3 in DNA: TGCAGTGCTGCCGACAACAGGGAAAAGAATTCACCCCTCCACTTT.